These 8 T cell receptor beta chains were sequenced from one sample in a study of CD8+CD57+ T cells in acquired aplastic anemia. An expansion of CD8+CD57+ cells by flow cytometry had been shown in patients chosen for sequencing. Template material for TCR beta VDJ and CDR3 profiling consisted of genomic DNA. TCRdb redid the calling of the reads with MiXCR, one entry per CDR3 protein. The sample yields about 180,000 distinct CDR3 sequences, about half seen once. The source material was sorted CD4+, CD8+, or CD8+CD57+ T cells (not recorded which) from PBMCs. The receptors were sampled from a human donor with aplastic anemia.

This clonotype was observed many times. V usage is TRBV10-2 and J usage is TRBJ2-7, with 8 nucleotides matching TRBD1. The CDR3 loop spans 16 amino acids. V shed 2 bases and J 0 bases; nucleotides not matched to a gene: 6. Germline assignment: CDR1 WSHSY and CDR2 SAAADI. CDR3 DNA: TGCGCCAGCAGTGAGCGAATCGGGACAGGCTCCTACGAGCAGTACTTC. It codes for CASSERIGTGSYEQYF.

The rearrangement links TRBV10-3 to TRBJ1-1; D not resolved. Germline assignment: CDR1 ENHRY and CDR2 SYGVKD. V shed 8 bases and J shed 2 bases, with 12 bases lying between them. This CDR3 region has 13 residues. The chain's CDR3 is CAIGEDGNTEAFF. The CDR3 coding sequence is TGTGCCATCGGGGAGGACGGTAACACTGAAGCTTTCTTT.

This clonotype was detected once. This chain links TRBV5-6 with TRBJ2-1; D is unresolved. Germline V gives CDR1 SGHDT, CDR2 YYEEEE. V lost 4 bases to trimming and J lost 4 bases, with 9 bases between them. The CDR3 spans 13 residues. CDR3 region: CASSPGAYNEQFF. The CDR3 DNA reads TGTGCCAGCAGCCCCGGCGCGTACAATGAGCAGTTCTTC.

This clonotype was counted between two and nine times. V is TRBV15 and J is TRBJ1-6, with D hard to call. Trimming took off 0 bases at V and 7 bases at J, with 13 bases between the two ends. The CDR3 is 16 amino acids. Per germline, CDR1 LNHNV and CDR2 YYDKDF (reference sequence). Here the CDR3 reads CATSRERAGANSPLHF. The CDR3 DNA is TGTGCCACCAGCAGAGAAAGGGCAGGAGCAAATTCACCCCTCCACTTT. Supplemented by reference TRBV15 and TRBJ1-6, the full variable domain reads DAMVIQNPRYQVTQFGKPVTLSCSQTLNHNVMYWYQQKSSQAPKLLFHYYDKDFNNEADTPDNFQSRRPNTSFCFLDIRSPGLGDTAMYLCATSRERAGANSPLHFGNGTRLTVT.

The chain joins TRBV7-8 to TRBJ2-5; the match to TRBD1 covers 9 bases. From germline, CDR1 is SGHVS and CDR2 FQNEAQ. This CDR3 contains 12 residues. V lost 5 bases, J lost 7 bases, and 2 bases stayed unmatched. The CDR3 DNA reads TGTGCCAGCAGCCGGGACAGGGCGACCCAGTACTTC. It specifies CASSRDRATQYF.

This clonotype was counted at least ten times. V gene TRBV5-1 combines with J gene TRBJ1-2; 7 bases fit TRBD1. The CDR3 consists of 15 residues. The germline CDR1 and CDR2 sequences are SGHRS and YFSETQ. With V trimmed by 0 bases and J by 6 bases, 8 bases remained unmatched. This chain's CDR3 is CASSLDATGFDGYTF. In nucleotides, the CDR3 is TGCGCCAGCAGCTTGGACGCGACAGGGTTTGATGGCTACACCTTC.

This clonotype was seen only once. CDR3 sequence reads: CASRGDTYEQYF. As DNA, the CDR3 is TGCGCCAGCAGAGGGGACACCTACGAGCAGTACTTC. The rearrangement links TRBV10-1 to TRBJ2-7; maybe TRBD1 (6 bases). This CDR3 is 12 amino acids long. The V gene's germline CDR1 is WNHNN and CDR2 SYGVQD (reference sequence). The ends were cut back, 6 bases at V and 2 bases at J, with 8 bases in the middle.

The chain has TRBV7-6 and TRBJ2-7; D might be TRBD1 or TRBD2, each matching 6 bases. The germline CDR1 and CDR2 sequences are SGHVS and FNYEAQ. Trimming took 8 bases from V and 2 from J, leaving 16 bases between them. This CDR3 is built from 14 residues. The CDR3 reads CASSEGGPPYEQYF. The CDR3 DNA sequence: TGTGCCAGCTCGGAGGGGGGTCCTCCCTACGAGCAGTACTTC.